The sequence of this T cell receptor beta chain was determined in a study of blood T cell repertoires in COVID-19 (dated by TCRdb to 2018 to 2021). General notes on the study: Collaborator samples came from the United States, Italy and Spain and covered acute and convalescent phases of COVID-19. The prospective study material was composed of cDNA or gDNA derived from T cells, B-cell-depleted T cells, or PBMCs. The samples were drawn from two sources: the first 160 participants of the ongoing ImmuneRACE study, and over 950 subjects contributed by 6 global collaborators. Where available, HLA class I and class II types were obtained from metadata supplied by the sample provider rather than from assay-based typing. Sample metadata almost always included a de-identified subject ID, COVID-19 status, age in years and sex. A freely available public database, intended as a resource for researchers studying the immune response to SARS-CoV-2, is where the repertoires were released. Subjects who had been exposed to COVID-19, were actively infected with it, or had recovered from it provided the deeply sampled blood TCRbeta repertoires that made up the dataset. The study at large found these results: How much clinical and demographic metadata was included differed by source and by participant, and the metadata was provided uncurated.

The CDR3 holds 17 amino acids from the cysteine to the phenylalanine. Only the CDR3 DNA is retained, 51 bases long and in frame from the first base. V is pruned by 5 bases and J by 0 bases, leaving 8 bases of the junction without a gene match. CDR1 and CDR2, looked up from the germline V gene, are SGDLS and YYNGEE. Details on this clone: Its antigen is not yet known. Base quality data are lacking; no much larger clone is found one base away.

The immunoSEQ Assay, a bias-controlled multiplex PCR, was used to amplify TCRbeta CDR3 regions from genomic DNA. Per the source publication's procedure: The number of nucleated cells in each sample was estimated from the amplification of reference gene primers within the assay. To quantify the absolute abundance of each unique TCRbeta CDR3 rearrangement, sequence reads were collapsed and filtered. For each sample, productive Simpson clonality was calculated as the square root of Simpson's diversity index across productive rearrangements. TCRdb holds this immuneACCESS table with in-frame rearrangements only. Some clones are missing; in checked studies, unresolved V genes explain under half, and the rest has no known cause. V and J calls and clone size come straight from that table; D and trimming were deduced from the DNA. This sample has 140,000 to 150,000 clones in its table, and around 90% of those were observed once. The ten biggest clones cover approximately 2.5% of the sample.

In Seattle, one collaborating source enrolled patients while the infection was active and tracked those patients longitudinally over the course of disease. Whole blood was collected in K2EDTA tubes by collaborating institutions according to the institutions' own protocols. For TCRbeta analysis, collaborators shipped samples as frozen whole blood, isolated PBMCs, or DNA extracted from either of those sample types. The sequenced sample consisted of peripheral blood. The clonotype comes from a human donor with COVID-19, enrolled during active disease. The donor label of this sample is uncertain. This sequence uses TRBV9 and TRBJ1-3; 10 of the junction bases match TRBD1. The CDR3 is CASRPGTGENSGNTIYF. The nucleotide sequence is given as TGTGCCAGCAGACCCGGGACAGGGGAAAACTCTGGAAACACCATATATTTT.